The rows below give T cell receptor beta chains drawn from one sample of a study of blood T cell repertoires in COVID-19. Clones were read by immunoSEQ multiplex PCR, and TCRdb kept only the in-frame ones, dropping some. The sample lists approximately 240,000 clones, 80% to 90% occurring once. The sequenced sample was peripheral blood. These receptors all come from a middle-aged woman who had recovered from COVID-19. Both conserved end residues are part of each CDR3. Each record gives: D gene, J gene, V gene, clone size, CDR3 protein, CDR3 DNA. The D gene is left open where the match is weak. Clone sizes are given selectively: once, few, many, or a class where the clone is expanded.

D: NA
J: TRBJ1-1
V: TRBV6-6
size: NA
CDR3: CASRLDRLSEAFF
DNA: TGTGCCAGCAGATTAGACAGGCTCTCTGAAGCTTTCTTT

D: NA
J: TRBJ2-7
V: TRBV7-2
size: NA
CDR3: CASSLAGGLTYEQYF
DNA: TGTGCCAGCAGCTTAGCGGGGGGACTCACCTACGAGCAGTACTTC

D: NA
J: TRBJ1-1
V: TRBV30
size: once
CDR3: CAWSYIQAVNTEAFF
DNA: TGTGCCTGGAGCTACATTCAGGCCGTAAACACTGAAGCTTTCTTT

D: NA
J: TRBJ1-5
V: TRBV29-1
size: NA
CDR3: CSVGQGHALSAQHF
DNA: TGCAGCGTTGGCCAGGGACACGCATTATCAGCCCAGCATTTT

D: NA
J: TRBJ2-3
V: TRBV7-3
size: NA
CDR3: CASSLRDTDTQYF
DNA: TGTGCCAGCAGCCTCCGGGACACAGATACGCAGTATTTT

D: NA
J: TRBJ2-7
V: TRBV12-3/TRBV12-4
size: NA
CDR3: CASRDRRGEQYF
DNA: TGTGCCAGCAGGGACCGGAGGGGCGAGCAGTACTTC

D: NA
J: TRBJ1-1
V: TRBV6-2/TRBV6-3
size: NA
CDR3: CASSNPGAVEAFF
DNA: TGTGCCAGCAGCAACCCCGGTGCGGTTGAAGCTTTCTTT

D: NA
J: TRBJ1-2
V: TRBV3-1/TRBV3-2
size: once
CDR3: CASSEIGVRYGYTF
DNA: TGTGCCAGCAGCGAAATAGGGGTGAGGTATGGCTACACCTTC

D: NA
J: TRBJ2-7
V: TRBV6-5
size: NA
CDR3: CASSYFAPPGEQYF
DNA: TGTGCCAGCAGTTACTTCGCACCTCCGGGCGAGCAGTACTTC

D: NA
J: TRBJ2-5
V: TRBV5-1
size: NA
CDR3: CASSSTGKETQYF
DNA: TGCGCCAGCAGCTCAACAGGCAAAGAGACCCAGTACTTC

D: TRBD1
J: TRBJ2-1
V: TRBV5-1
size: NA
CDR3: CASSLMDRGNEQFF
DNA: TGCGCCAGCAGCTTAATGGACAGGGGCAATGAGCAGTTCTTC

D: NA
J: TRBJ2-1
V: TRBV5-1
size: NA
CDR3: CASSLAVQGEQFF
DNA: TGCGCCAGCAGCTTGGCCGTACAGGGTGAGCAGTTCTTC

D: TRBD1
J: TRBJ1-1
V: TRBV6-1
size: NA
CDR3: CASSAKPGQGRDTEAFF
DNA: TGTGCCAGCAGTGCAAAGCCGGGACAGGGGCGGGACACTGAAGCTTTCTTT

D: NA
J: TRBJ1-2
V: TRBV3-1/TRBV3-2
size: NA
CDR3: CASSPGAVYGYTF
DNA: TGTGCCAGCAGCCCAGGGGCTGTCTATGGCTACACCTTC

D: NA
J: TRBJ2-5
V: TRBV6-5
size: NA
CDR3: CASSGDQETQYF
DNA: TGTGCCAGCTCCGGGGACCAAGAGACCCAGTACTTC

D: NA
J: TRBJ2-4
V: TRBV11-2
size: once
CDR3: CASSLDFFVPSSGNIQYF
DNA: TGTGCCAGCAGCTTAGACTTTTTTGTGCCGTCTAGTGGAAACATTCAGTACTTC

D: TRBD1
J: TRBJ1-5
V: TRBV6-6
size: NA
CDR3: CASFKTGEGDQPQHF
DNA: TGTGCCAGCTTTAAGACAGGGGAAGGGGATCAGCCCCAGCATTTT

D: NA
J: TRBJ1-2
V: TRBV6-5
size: NA
CDR3: CAIHPTGHGYGYTF
DNA: TGTGCCATCCACCCTACAGGGCACGGTTATGGCTACACCTTC

D: NA
J: TRBJ2-6
V: TRBV6-5
size: NA
CDR3: CASSEGSGANVLTF
DNA: TGTGCCAGCAGCGAGGGCTCTGGGGCCAACGTCCTGACTTTC

D: NA
J: TRBJ2-5
V: TRBV4-1
size: NA
CDR3: CASSRSEVSEETQYF
DNA: TGCGCCAGCAGCCGCTCTGAGGTATCAGAAGAGACCCAGTACTTC

D: TRBD1
J: TRBJ2-2
V: TRBV13
size: NA
CDR3: CASRRQGLNTGELFF
DNA: TGTGCCAGCAGGCGACAGGGGTTGAACACCGGGGAGCTGTTTTTT

D: TRBD1
J: TRBJ2-3
V: TRBV19
size: NA
CDR3: CASSGTGRVRSDTQYF
DNA: TGTGCCAGTTCCGGGACAGGGAGGGTTCGCTCAGATACGCAGTATTTT

D: TRBD2
J: TRBJ2-7
V: TRBV18
size: once
CDR3: CASSPRTSGGSGEEQYF
DNA: TGTGCCAGCTCACCGCGGACTAGCGGGGGGTCCGGTGAAGAGCAGTACTTC

D: TRBD1
J: TRBJ1-1
V: TRBV12-3/TRBV12-4
size: once
CDR3: CASSTQGMLEAFF
DNA: TGTGCCAGCAGTACACAGGGGATGCTTGAAGCTTTCTTT